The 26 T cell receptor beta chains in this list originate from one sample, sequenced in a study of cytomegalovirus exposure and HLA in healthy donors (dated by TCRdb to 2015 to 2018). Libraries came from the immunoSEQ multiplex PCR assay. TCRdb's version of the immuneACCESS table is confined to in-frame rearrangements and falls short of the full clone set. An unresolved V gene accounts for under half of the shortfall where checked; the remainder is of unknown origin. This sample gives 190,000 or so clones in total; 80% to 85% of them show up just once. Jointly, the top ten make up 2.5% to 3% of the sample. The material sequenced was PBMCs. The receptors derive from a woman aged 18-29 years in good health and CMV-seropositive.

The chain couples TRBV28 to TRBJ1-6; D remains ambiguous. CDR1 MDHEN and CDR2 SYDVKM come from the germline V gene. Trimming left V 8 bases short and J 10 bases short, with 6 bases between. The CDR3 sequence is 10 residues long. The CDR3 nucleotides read TGTGCCAGCGGGCACTCACCCCTCCACTTT. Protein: CASGHSPLHF.

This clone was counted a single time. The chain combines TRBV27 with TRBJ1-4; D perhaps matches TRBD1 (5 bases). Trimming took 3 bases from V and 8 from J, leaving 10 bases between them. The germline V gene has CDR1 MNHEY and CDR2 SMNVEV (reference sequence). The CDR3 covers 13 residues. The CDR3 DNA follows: TGTGCCAGCAGTTTTGTGGGGCGGGAAAAACTGTTTTTT. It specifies CASSFVGREKLFF. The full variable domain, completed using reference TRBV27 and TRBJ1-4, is EAQVTQNPRYLITVTGKKLTVTCSQNMNHEYMSWYRQDPGLGLRQIYYSMNVEVTDKGDVPEGYKVSRKEKRNFPLILESPSPNQTSLYFCASSFVGREKLFFGSGTQLSVL.

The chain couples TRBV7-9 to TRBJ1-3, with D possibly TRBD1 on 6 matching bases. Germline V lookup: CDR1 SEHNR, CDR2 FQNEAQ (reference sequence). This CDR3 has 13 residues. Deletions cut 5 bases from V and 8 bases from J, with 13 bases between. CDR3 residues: CASSRIEGDTIYF. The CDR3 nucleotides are TGTGCCAGCAGCCGTATAGAGGGGGACACCATATATTTT.

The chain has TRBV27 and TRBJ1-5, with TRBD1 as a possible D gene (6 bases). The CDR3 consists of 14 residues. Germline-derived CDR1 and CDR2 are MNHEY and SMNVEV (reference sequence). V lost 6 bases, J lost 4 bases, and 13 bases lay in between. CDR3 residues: CASRSGVRNQPQHF. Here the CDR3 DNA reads TGTGCCAGCAGGTCAGGGGTCCGTAATCAGCCCCAGCATTTT.

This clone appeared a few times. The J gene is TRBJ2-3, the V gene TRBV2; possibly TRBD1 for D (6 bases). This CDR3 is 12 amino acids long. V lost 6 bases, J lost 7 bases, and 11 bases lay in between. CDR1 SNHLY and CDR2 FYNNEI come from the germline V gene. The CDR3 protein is CASREQGYTQYF. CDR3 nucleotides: TGTGCCAGCAGGGAACAGGGATATACGCAGTATTTT.

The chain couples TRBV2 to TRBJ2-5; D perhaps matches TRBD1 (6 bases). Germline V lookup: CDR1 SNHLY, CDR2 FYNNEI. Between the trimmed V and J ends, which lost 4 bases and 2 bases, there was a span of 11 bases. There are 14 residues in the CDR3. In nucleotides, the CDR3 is TGTGCCAGCAGTGGGGGGACATATCAAGAGACCCAGTACTTC. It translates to CASSGGTYQETQYF.

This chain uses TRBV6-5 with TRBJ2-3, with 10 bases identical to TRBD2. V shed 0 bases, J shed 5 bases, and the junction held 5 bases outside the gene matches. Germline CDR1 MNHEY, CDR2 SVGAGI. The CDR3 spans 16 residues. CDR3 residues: CASSYSPSGGQDTQYF. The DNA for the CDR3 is TGTGCCAGCAGTTACTCGCCTAGCGGGGGACAAGATACGCAGTATTTT.

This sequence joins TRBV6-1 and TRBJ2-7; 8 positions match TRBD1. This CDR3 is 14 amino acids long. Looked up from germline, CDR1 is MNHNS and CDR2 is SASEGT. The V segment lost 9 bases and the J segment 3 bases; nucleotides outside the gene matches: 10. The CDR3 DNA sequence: TGTGCCAGACAGGAGGACAGGGAGTTCTACGAGCAGTACTTC. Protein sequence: CARQEDREFYEQYF.

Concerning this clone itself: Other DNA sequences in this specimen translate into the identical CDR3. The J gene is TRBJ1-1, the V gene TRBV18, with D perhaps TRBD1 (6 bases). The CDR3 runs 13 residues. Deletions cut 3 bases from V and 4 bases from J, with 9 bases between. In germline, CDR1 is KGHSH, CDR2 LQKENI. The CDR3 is CASSPTGLTEAFF. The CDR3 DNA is TGTGCCAGCTCACCCACAGGGCTCACTGAAGCTTTCTTT.

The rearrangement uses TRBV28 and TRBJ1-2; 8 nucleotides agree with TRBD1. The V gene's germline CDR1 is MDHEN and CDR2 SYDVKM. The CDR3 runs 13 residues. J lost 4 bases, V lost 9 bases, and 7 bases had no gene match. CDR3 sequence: CASSEGQGYGYTF. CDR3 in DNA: TGTGCCAGTAGTGAAGGACAGGGCTATGGCTACACCTTC.

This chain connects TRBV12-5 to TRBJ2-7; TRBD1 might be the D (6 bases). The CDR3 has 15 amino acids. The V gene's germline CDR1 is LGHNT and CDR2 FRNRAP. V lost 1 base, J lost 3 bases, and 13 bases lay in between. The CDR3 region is CASGLAPDSLYEQYF. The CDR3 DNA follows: TGTGCTAGTGGTTTGGCCCCGGACAGCCTCTACGAGCAGTACTTC.

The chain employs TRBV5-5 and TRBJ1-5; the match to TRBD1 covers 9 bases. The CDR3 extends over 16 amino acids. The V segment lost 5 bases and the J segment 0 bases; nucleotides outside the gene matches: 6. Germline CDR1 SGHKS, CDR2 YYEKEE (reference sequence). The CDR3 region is CASRRTGDYSNQPQHF. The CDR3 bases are TGTGCCAGCAGGCGGACAGGGGACTATAGCAATCAGCCCCAGCATTTT.

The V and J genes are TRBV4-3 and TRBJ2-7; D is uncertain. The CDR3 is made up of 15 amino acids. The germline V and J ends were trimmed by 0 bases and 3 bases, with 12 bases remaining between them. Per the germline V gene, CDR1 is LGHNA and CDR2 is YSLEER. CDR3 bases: TGCGCCAGCAGCCAAGATCAGGCAGATAACTACGAGCAGTACTTC. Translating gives CASSQDQADNYEQYF.

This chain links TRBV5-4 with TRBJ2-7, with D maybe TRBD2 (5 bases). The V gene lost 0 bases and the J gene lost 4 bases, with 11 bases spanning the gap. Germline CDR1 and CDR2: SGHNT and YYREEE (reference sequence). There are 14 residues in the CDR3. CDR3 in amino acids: CASSLEVIAYEQYF. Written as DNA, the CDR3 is TGTGCCAGCAGCTTGGAGGTTATAGCGTACGAGCAGTACTTC.

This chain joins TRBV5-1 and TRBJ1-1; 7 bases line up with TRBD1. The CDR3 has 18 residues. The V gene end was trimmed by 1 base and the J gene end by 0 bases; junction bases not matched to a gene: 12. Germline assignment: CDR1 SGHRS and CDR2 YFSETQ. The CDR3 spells CASSLIKLGQHMNTEAFF. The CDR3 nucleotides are TGCGCCAGCAGCTTGATCAAATTGGGACAGCACATGAACACTGAAGCTTTCTTT.

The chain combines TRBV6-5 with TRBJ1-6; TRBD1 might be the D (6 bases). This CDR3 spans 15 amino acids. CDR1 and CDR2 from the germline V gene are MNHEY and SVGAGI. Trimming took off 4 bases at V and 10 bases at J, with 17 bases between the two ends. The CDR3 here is CASSSSTGKRSPLHF. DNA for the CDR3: TGTGCCAGCAGTTCCTCGACAGGAAAAAGGTCACCCCTCCACTTT.

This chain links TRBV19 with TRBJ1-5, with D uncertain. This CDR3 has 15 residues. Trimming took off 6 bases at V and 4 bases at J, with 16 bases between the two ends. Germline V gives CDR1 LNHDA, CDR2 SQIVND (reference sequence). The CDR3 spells CASRVSETGNQPQHF. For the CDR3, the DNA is TGTGCCAGTAGGGTATCGGAGACGGGTAATCAGCCCCAGCATTTT. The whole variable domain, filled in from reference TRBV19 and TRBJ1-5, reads DGGITQSPKYLFRKEGQNVTLSCEQNLNHDAMYWYRQDPGQGLRLIYYSQIVNDFQKGDIAEGYSVSREKKESFPLTVTSAQKNPTAFYLCASRVSETGNQPQHFGDGTRLSIL.

CDR3 protein: CASSSGPRDTQYF. The CDR3 bases are TGTGCCAGCAGCTCTGGCCCTAGAGATACGCAGTATTTT. The rearrangement links TRBV13 to TRBJ2-3; D is uncertain. The V end was cut by 4 bases, the J end by 5 bases, with 10 bases between. The CDR3 length is 13 residues. Germline lookup yields CDR1 PRHDT and CDR2 FYEKMQ (reference sequence).

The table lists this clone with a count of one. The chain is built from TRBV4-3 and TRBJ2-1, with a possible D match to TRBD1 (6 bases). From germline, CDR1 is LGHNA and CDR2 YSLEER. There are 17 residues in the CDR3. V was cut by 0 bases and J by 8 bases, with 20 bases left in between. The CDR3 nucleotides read TGCGCCAGCAGCCAAGATGTTAGGCAGGGGATCTTCCATGAGCAGTTCTTC. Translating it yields CASSQDVRQGIFHEQFF.

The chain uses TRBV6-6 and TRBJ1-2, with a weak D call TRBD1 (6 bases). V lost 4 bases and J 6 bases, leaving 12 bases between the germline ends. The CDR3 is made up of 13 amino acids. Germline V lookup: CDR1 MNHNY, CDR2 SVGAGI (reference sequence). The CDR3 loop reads CASSFDRRDGYTF. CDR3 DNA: TGTGCCAGCAGTTTCGACAGGAGAGATGGCTACACCTTC.

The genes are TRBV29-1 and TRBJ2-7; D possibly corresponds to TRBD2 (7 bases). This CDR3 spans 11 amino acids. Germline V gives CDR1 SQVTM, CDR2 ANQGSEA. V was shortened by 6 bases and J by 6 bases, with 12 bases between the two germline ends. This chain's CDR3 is CSVRGGFEQYF. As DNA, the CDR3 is TGCAGCGTAAGGGGGGGATTCGAGCAGTACTTC.

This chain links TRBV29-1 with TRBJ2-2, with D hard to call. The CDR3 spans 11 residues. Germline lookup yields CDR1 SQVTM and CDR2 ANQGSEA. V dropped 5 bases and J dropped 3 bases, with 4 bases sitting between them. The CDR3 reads CSVPDTGELFF. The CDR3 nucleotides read TGCAGCGTTCCGGACACCGGGGAGCTGTTTTTT.

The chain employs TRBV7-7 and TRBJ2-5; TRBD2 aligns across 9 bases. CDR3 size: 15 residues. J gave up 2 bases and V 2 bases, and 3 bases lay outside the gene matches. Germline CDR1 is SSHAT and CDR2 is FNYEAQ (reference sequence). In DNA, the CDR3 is TGTGCCAGCAGCTTAAGCGGGGGGCTTCAAGAGACCCAGTACTTC. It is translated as CASSLSGGLQETQYF. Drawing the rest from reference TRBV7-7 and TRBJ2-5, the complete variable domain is GAGVSQSPRYKVTKRGQDVTLRCDPISSHATLYWYQQALGQGPEFLTYFNYEAQPDKSGLPSDRFSAERPEGSISTLTIQRTEQRDSAMYRCASSLSGGLQETQYFGPGTRLLVL.

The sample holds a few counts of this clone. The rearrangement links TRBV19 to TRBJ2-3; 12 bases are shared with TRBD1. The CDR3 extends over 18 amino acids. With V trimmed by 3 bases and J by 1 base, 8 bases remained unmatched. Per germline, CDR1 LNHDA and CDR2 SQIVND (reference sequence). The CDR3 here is CASSIVRGTGGGTDTQYF. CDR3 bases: TGTGCCAGTAGTATCGTTCGCGGGACAGGGGGCGGCACAGATACGCAGTATTTT.

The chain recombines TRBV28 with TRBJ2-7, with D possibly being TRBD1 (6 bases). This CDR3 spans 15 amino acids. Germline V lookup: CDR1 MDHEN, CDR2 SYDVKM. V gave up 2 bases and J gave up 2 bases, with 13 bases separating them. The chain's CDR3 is CASSLPGAGAYEQYF. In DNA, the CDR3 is TGTGCCAGCAGTTTACCAGGGGCAGGGGCCTACGAGCAGTACTTC.

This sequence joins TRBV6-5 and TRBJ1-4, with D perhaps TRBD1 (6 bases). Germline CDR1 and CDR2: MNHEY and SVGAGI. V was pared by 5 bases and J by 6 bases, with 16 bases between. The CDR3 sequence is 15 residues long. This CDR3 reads CASSPRDMAYEKLFF. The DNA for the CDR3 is TGTGCCAGCAGTCCCCGGGACATGGCATATGAAAAACTGTTTTTT.